This TCR beta chain came from a study of blood T cell repertoires in COVID-19. About the research overall: The cDNA or gDNA used as material had been derived from T cells, B-cell-depleted T cells, or PBMCs.

Per the germline V gene, CDR1 is LNHDA and CDR2 is SQIVND (reference sequence). CDR3 size: 16 residues. J was trimmed by 1 base and V by 6 bases; bases with no gene match: 11. In the authors' methods: Amplification of reference gene primers was used by the study to estimate nucleated cell counts. Assay used: immunoSEQ multiplex PCR; TCRdb lists only in-frame clones, some missing. V, J and clone size reflect that table, while D and trimming were determined from the DNA. The table includes just over 45,000 clones, around 86% detected once. This TCR derives from a human donor in a cohort sampled during active COVID-19. Sequenced input: peripheral blood. This chain links TRBV19 with TRBJ2-5; 7 bases are shared with TRBD1. The CDR3 DNA reads TGTGCCAGTAGACCGACAGGGCGCGAGTTCCAAGAGACCCAGTACTTC. The encoded protein is CASRPTGREFQETQYF.